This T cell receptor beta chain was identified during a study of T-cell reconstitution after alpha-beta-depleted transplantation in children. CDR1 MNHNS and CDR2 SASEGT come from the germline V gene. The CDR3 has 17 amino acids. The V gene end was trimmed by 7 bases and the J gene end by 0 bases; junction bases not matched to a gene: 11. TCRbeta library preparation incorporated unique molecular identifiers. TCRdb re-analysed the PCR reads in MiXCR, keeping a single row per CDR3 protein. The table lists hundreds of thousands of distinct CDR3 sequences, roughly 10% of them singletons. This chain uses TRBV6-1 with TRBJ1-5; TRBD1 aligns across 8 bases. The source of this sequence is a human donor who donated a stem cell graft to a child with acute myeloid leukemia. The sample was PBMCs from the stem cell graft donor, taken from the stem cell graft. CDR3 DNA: TGTGCCAGCATTGCGGGGACAGGACTCTTTAGCAATCAGCCCCAGCATTTT. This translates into CASIAGTGLFSNQPQHF.